These T cell receptor beta chains were read from a single sample in a study of cytomegalovirus exposure and HLA in healthy donors. Some clones are missing from TCRdb's copy, which holds only in-frame ones; the method was immunoSEQ multiplex PCR. Of about 130,000 clones listed, about three quarters were seen once; the top ten hold 6.6%. The sequencing sample was made of PBMCs. The receptors come from a man between 40 and 49 years old in good health and CMV-seropositive. Each CDR3 is given with its conserved first and last residue. A D gene is named only where the DNA matches it firmly.

CDR3nt,CDR3aa,j_gene,d_gene,v_gene,len
TGTGCCAGCAGCCTGGGGGCAGGGAACTACGAGCAGTACTTC,CASSLGAGNYEQYF,TRBJ2-7,.,TRBV27,14
TGTGCCAGCAGACCTCCCGGGAGGGAGACCCAGTACTTC,CASRPPGRETQYF,TRBJ2-5,TRBD2,TRBV6-5,13
TGTGCCAGCAGCCCTAGGGGGACTAGCGGGAGGAATGAGCAGTTCTTC,CASSPRGTSGRNEQFF,TRBJ2-1,TRBD2,TRBV13,16
TGTGCCAGCAGCTTACAGGGGTCGATCTCAGGTGAGCAGTTCTTC,CASSLQGSISGEQFF,TRBJ2-1,.,TRBV13,15
TGCGCCAGCAGCCGAACGGACAGGGGGCACGAGCAGTACTTC,CASSRTDRGHEQYF,TRBJ2-7,TRBD1,TRBV5-1,14
TGTGCCAGCAGTGGCCCCGATAAAGACAGGGTCCAGCCCCAGCATTTT,CASSGPDKDRVQPQHF,TRBJ1-5,TRBD1,TRBV7-8,16
TGTGCCTCCACAGGGTATAGCTCCTACGAGCAGTACTTC,CASTGYSSYEQYF,TRBJ2-7,.,TRBV28,13
TGTGCCTGGAGTCAGGGACAGGGCGTTACAGATACGCAGTATTTT,CAWSQGQGVTDTQYF,TRBJ2-3,TRBD1,TRBV30,15
TGTGCCAGCAGCTTGCCCGCTAGCGGGAGCGCAGAGACCCAGTACTTC,CASSLPASGSAETQYF,TRBJ2-5,TRBD2,TRBV5-4,16
TGTGCCAGCAGCCAAGGAAATAACAGGGCATCGGACACCATATATTTT,CASSQGNNRASDTIYF,TRBJ1-3,.,TRBV14,16
TGTGCCAGCAGCAAAGGCGCGGGCAGTCGGTGCACAGATACGCAGTATTTT,CASSKGAGSRCTDTQYF,TRBJ2-3,.,TRBV21-1,17